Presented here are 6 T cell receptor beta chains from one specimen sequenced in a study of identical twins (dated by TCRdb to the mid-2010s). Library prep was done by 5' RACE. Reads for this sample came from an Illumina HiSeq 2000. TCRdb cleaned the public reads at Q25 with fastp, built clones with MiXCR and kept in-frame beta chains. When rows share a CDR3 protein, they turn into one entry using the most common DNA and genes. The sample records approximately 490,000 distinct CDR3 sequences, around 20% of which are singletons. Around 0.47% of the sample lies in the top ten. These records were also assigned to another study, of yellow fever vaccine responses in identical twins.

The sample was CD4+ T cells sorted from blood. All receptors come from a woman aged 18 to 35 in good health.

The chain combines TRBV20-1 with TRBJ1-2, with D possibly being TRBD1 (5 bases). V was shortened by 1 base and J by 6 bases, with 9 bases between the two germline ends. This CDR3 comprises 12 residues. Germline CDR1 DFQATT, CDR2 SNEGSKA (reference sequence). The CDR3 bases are TGCAGTGCTAGAGCCGGAGGGGATGGCTACACCTTC. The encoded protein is CSARAGGDGYTF.

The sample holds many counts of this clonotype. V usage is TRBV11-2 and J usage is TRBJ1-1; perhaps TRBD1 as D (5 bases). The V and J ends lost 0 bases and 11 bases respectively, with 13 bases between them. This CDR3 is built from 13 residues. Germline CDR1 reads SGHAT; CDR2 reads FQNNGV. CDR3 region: CASSLDRQGTAFF. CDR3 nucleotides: TGTGCCAGCAGCTTAGACCGGCAGGGCACGGCTTTCTTT.

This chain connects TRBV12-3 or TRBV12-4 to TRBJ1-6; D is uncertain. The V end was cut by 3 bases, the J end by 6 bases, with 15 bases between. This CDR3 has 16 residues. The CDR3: CASSFRPLTSNSPLHF. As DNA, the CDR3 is TGTGCCAGCAGTTTTCGCCCGTTGACGAGTAATTCACCCCTCCACTTT.

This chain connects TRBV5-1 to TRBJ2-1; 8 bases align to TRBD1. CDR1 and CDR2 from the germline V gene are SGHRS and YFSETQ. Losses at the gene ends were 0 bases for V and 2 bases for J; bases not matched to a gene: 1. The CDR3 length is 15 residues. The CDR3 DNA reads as TGCGCCAGCAGCTTGGTGACAGGGGCCTACAATGAGCAGTTCTTC. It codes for CASSLVTGAYNEQFF.

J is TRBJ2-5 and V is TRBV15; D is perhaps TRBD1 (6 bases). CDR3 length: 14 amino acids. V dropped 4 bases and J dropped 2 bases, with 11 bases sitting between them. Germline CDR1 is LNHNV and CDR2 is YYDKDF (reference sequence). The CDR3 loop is CATSKGQKQETQYF. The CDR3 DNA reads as TGTGCCACCAGCAAAGGACAGAAACAAGAGACCCAGTACTTC.

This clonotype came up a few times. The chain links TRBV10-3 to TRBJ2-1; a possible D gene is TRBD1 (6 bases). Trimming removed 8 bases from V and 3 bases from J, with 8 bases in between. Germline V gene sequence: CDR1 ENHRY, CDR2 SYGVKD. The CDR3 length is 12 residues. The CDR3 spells CAIEGDYNEQFF. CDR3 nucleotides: TGTGCCATCGAGGGGGACTACAATGAGCAGTTCTTC.